Here is one TCR beta chain with its context. These data originate in a study of blood T cell repertoires in COVID-19. Across the study: The samples span acute and convalescent COVID-19 from the United States, Italy and Spain. PBMCs, B-cell-depleted T cells, or T cells provided the cDNA or gDNA that made up the material.

V was clipped by 0 bases and J by 7 bases, with 4 bases between them. The CDR3 length is 12 residues. Germline V CDR1 and CDR2: SGDLS, YYNGEE. Per the study methods: Reference gene primer amplification yielded estimated nucleated cell counts. The assay was immunoSEQ multiplex PCR, and TCRdb's table has in-frame clones only and misses some. That table supplies the V and J calls and clone size; D and trimming were determined from the DNA. The sample includes around 450,000 clones, approximately 90% seen only once; the top ten take about 4.3%. The J gene is TRBJ2-2, the V gene TRBV9, with D hard to call. The sample taken for sequencing was peripheral blood. This TCR was sampled from a woman under 40 with acute or convalescent COVID-19. CDR3: CASSVDNGELFF. CDR3 nucleotide sequence: TGTGCCAGCAGCGTAGATAACGGGGAGCTGTTTTTT.